This T cell receptor (beta chain) emerged from a study of identifying expanded T cells in peripheral blood. General study results and limits: Two-week clone count variance significantly increased as total template count grew.

Germline CDR1 SGDLS, CDR2 YYNGEE. With 5 bases clipped from V and 3 bases from J, the junction kept 4 bases outside the gene matches. The CDR3 totals 14 residues. Healthy donors had no documented immune events, such as infections, while sampled. Profiled with immunoSEQ multiplex PCR; TCRdb holds only in-frame clones, not every one. The sample carries under 120,000 clones, around 89% recorded once. Of note for this clone: As yet, its antigen is unknown.

The V and J genes are TRBV9 and TRBJ2-5, with 10 bases matching TRBD2. The clonotype comes from a person aged 18-69 years in good health. The specimen sequenced was blood. The CDR3 DNA reads TGTGCCAGCAGTCCTACTAGCGGGGAAGAGACCCAGTACTTC. It yields the protein CASSPTSGEETQYF.